This paragraph reports one TCR beta chain. CDR3 length equals 16 residues. The V and J ends lost 7 bases and 4 bases, in that order; junction bases with no gene match: 10. Germline-derived CDR1 and CDR2 are MDHEN and SYDVKM. This sample is part of a study of blood T cell repertoires in COVID-19. Turning to the study itself: In each case, the material was cDNA or gDNA derived from T cells, B-cell-depleted T cells, or PBMCs.

The protocol was immunoSEQ multiplex PCR, while the TCRdb copy is restricted to in-frame clones and leaves out a portion. The data hold about 180,000 clones, with about 83% observed a single time. Sequencing used peripheral blood. The chain uses TRBV28 and TRBJ2-5, with 12 positions matching TRBD2. The source of this sequence is a woman between 65 and 79 years old with COVID-19, enrolled during active disease. The CDR3 sequence: CASTPHSTSGGETQYF. DNA for the CDR3: TGTGCCAGCACTCCCCACTCGACTAGCGGGGGAGAGACCCAGTACTTC. Combining the CDR3 with reference TRBV28 and TRBJ2-5 gives the whole variable domain DVKVTQSSRYLVKRTGEKVFLECVQDMDHENMFWYRQDPGLGLRLIYFSYDVKMKEKGDIPEGYSVSREKKERFSLILESASTNQTSMYLCASTPHSTSGGETQYFGPGTRLLVL.